This T cell receptor (beta chain) is from a study of T cells after yellow fever vaccination. Whole-study results and caveats: The booster saw the reappearance of most primary-vaccination clones (roughly 97% CD4, 70% to 90% CD8).

This clonotype appeared many times. Its antigen remains unidentified. The CDR3 extends over 14 amino acids. The germline V gene encodes CDR1 SGHVS and CDR2 FNYEAQ. Trimming cost V 3 bases and J 2 bases; bases outside gene matches: 3. Via MiXCR, TCRdb re-called the 5' RACE reads, giving one row per CDR3 protein. In the table there are approximately 550,000 distinct CDR3 sequences, less than 20% of which are singletons. The TCR comes from a young man who received the YFV17D yellow fever vaccine. The sequencing here drew on PBMCs, taken 15 days after the yellow fever booster vaccination. This rearrangement joins TRBV7-6 to TRBJ2-5; 7 nucleotides agree with TRBD2. The CDR3 region has the DNA TGTGCCAGCAGCTTCTTGGGGGGGCAAGAGACCCAGTACTTC. Translation gives CASSFLGGQETQYF.